This entry concerns a single T cell receptor (beta chain). Its antigen is unidentified. Germline V gene lookup returns CDR1 MNHNS and CDR2 SASEGT. Trimming took off 2 bases at V and 3 bases at J, with 22 bases between the two ends. CDR3 length: 18 amino acids. Profiled with immunoSEQ multiplex PCR; TCRdb holds only in-frame clones, not every one. The sample holds under 45,000 clones, around two thirds seen once. This specimen comes from a study of PD-1 blockade in classical Hodgkin lymphoma. General study findings and limits: Why the repertoires differ is still unclear, perhaps disease activity or prior therapy.

Time point defined: cycle 4 day 1 (C4D1), after about 6 weeks of nivolumab. Every one of the patients relapsed after autologous stem cell transplantation (brentuximab vedotin exposure was variable). Relapsed/refractory classical Hodgkin lymphoma patients had complete, partial or progressive responses. V usage is TRBV6-1 and J usage is TRBJ1-2, with D possibly TRBD1 on 6 matching bases. The source was peripheral blood mononuclear cells (PBMCs), collected before the fourth cycle of nivolumab. The sequence came from a human donor with classical Hodgkin lymphoma. This CDR3 is CASSELGGFAGADYGYTF. The CDR3 nucleotides read TGTGCCAGCAGTGAATTGGGCGGCTTCGCGGGGGCGGACTATGGCTACACCTTC.